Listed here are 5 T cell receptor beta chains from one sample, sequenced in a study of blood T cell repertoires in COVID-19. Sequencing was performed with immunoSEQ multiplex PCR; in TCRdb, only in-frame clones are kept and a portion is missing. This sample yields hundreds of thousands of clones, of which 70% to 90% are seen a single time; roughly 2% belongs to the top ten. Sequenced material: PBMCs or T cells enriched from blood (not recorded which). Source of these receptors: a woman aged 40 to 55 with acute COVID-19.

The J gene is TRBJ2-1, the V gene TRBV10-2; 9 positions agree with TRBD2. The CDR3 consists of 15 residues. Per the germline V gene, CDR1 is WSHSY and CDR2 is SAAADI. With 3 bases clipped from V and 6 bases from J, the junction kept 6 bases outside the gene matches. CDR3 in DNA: TGCGCCAGCAGTGACACTCTAGCGGGACCCAATGAGCAGTTCTTC. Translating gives CASSDTLAGPNEQFF.

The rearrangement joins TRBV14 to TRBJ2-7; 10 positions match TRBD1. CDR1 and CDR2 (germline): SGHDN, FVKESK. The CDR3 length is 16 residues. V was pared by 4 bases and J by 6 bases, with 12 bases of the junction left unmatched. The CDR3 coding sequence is TGTGCCAGCAGCCGACCAGGGACAGGGGTGGGAATCGAGCAGTACTTC. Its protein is CASSRPGTGVGIEQYF.

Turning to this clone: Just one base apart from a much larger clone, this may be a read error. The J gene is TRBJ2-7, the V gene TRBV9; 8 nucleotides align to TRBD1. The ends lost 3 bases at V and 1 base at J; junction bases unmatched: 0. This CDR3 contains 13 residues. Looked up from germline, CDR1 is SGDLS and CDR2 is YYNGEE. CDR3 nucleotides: TGTGCCAGCAGCGGACAGGGGTCCTACGAGCAGTACTTC. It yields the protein CASSGQGSYEQYF.

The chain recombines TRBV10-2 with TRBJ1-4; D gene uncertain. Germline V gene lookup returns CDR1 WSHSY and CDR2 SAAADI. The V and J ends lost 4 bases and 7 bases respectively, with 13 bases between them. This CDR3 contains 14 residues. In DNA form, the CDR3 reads TGCGCCAGCAGTGGAGGAACATCTTTTGAAAAACTGTTTTTT. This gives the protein CASSGGTSFEKLFF.

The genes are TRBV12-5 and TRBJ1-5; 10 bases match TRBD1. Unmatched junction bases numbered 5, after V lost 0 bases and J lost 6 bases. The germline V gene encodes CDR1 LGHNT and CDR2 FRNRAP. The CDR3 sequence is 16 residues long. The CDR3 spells CASGLVLGTGVQPQHF. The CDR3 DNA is TGTGCTAGTGGTTTGGTACTTGGGACAGGGGTTCAGCCCCAGCATTTT. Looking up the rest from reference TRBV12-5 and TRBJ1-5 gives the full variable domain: DARVTQTPRHKVTEMGQEVTMRCQPILGHNTVFWYRQTMMQGLELLAYFRNRAPLDDSGMPKDRFSAEMPDATLATLKIQPSEPRDSAVYFCASGLVLGTGVQPQHFGDGTRLSIL.